A single sample gave rise to the 21 T cell receptor beta chains below, sequenced in a study of blood T cell repertoires in COVID-19. Clones were sequenced by immunoSEQ multiplex PCR, and TCRdb holds only the in-frame ones, with some missing. Of 300,000 to 350,000 clones listed, roughly 90% are singletons. Sample: PBMCs or T cells enriched from blood (not recorded which). Source of these receptors: a woman under 40 who had been exposed to COVID-19.

The CDR3 spells CATTAGGKAGELFF. The CDR3 DNA is TGTGCCACCACGGCGGGGGGGAAGGCCGGGGAGCTGTTTTTT. V is TRBV24-1 and J is TRBJ2-2, with 9 bases fitting TRBD2. Per the germline V gene, CDR1 is KGHDR and CDR2 is SFDVKD. The CDR3 runs 14 residues. The J segment lost 6 bases and the V segment lost 8 bases, leaving 6 bases of the junction unmatched.

The chain employs TRBV18 and TRBJ1-1; D remains unclear. This CDR3 region has 15 residues. Germline-derived CDR1 and CDR2 are KGHSH and LQKENI. Trimming left V 2 bases short and J 9 bases short, with 19 bases between. The CDR3 loop reads CASSPIPSGGQKAFF. CDR3 sequence (DNA): TGTGCCAGCTCACCAATCCCCTCTGGAGGGCAGAAAGCTTTCTTT.

The V call is TRBV27, the J call TRBJ2-1, with 8 bases lining up with TRBD1. Germline CDR1 MNHEY, CDR2 SMNVEV (reference sequence). Trimming at V came to 6 bases and at J to 2 bases, leaving 12 bases not matched to a gene. The CDR3 extends over 17 amino acids. The chain's CDR3 is CASSLHPAGGAYNEQFF. The CDR3 DNA is TGTGCCAGCAGCTTACATCCCGCAGGGGGCGCCTACAATGAGCAGTTCTTC.

The J gene is TRBJ1-1, the V gene TRBV5-1; 8 bases agree with TRBD1. J gave up 7 bases and V 4 bases, and 12 bases lay outside the gene matches. CDR3 size: 15 residues. CDR1 is SGHRS, CDR2 YFSETQ, per germline. In nucleotides, the CDR3 is TGCGCCAGCAGCAGCTGGAGTGGGACAGGACTTGAAGCTTTCTTT. This gives the protein CASSSWSGTGLEAFF.

The rearrangement uses TRBV19 and TRBJ2-1; D is ambiguous. V dropped 6 bases and J dropped 5 bases, with 11 bases sitting between them. The germline V gene encodes CDR1 LNHDA and CDR2 SQIVND (reference sequence). The CDR3 consists of 13 residues. Here the CDR3 DNA reads TGTGCCAGTAGCCGTCAGGCTAACAATGAGCAGTTCTTC. Protein sequence: CASSRQANNEQFF.

CDR3 in DNA: TGTGCCAGCAGCCAAATTTTCAGGGGCTCCCCACGAGAGGACGAGCAGTACTTC. It specifies CASSQIFRGSPREDEQYF. The chain couples TRBV4-2 to TRBJ2-7; TRBD1 might be the D (6 bases). Germline V lookup: CDR1 LGHNA, CDR2 YNFKEQ. Trimming removed 2 bases from V and 5 bases from J, with 25 bases in between. The CDR3 is made up of 18 amino acids.

The chain joins TRBV27 to TRBJ1-1; D gene ambiguous. The CDR3 contains 14 residues. The germline CDR1 and CDR2 sequences are MNHEY and SMNVEV (reference sequence). Trimming stripped 6 bases from V and 0 bases from J, with 11 bases between. In nucleotides, the CDR3 is TGTGCCAGCAGCCCAAGTCTAATGAACACTGAAGCTTTCTTT. It is translated as CASSPSLMNTEAFF.

The J gene is TRBJ2-7, the V gene TRBV28; the match to TRBD2 covers 8 bases. V lost 3 bases to trimming and J lost 6 bases; unmatched junction nucleotides: 7. Germline V gene data show CDR1 as MDHEN and CDR2 as SYDVKM. The CDR3 loop spans 14 amino acids. CDR3 sequence reads: CASSLESGSSEQYF. The CDR3 DNA sequence: TGTGCCAGCAGTTTGGAAAGCGGGAGTAGCGAGCAGTACTTC.

The J gene is TRBJ2-7, the V gene TRBV5-6; D is undetermined. Germline lookup yields CDR1 SGHDT and CDR2 YYEEEE. The ends were cut back, 1 base at V and 6 bases at J, with 5 bases in the middle. The CDR3 is 11 amino acids. CDR3 region: CASSLSGEQYF. CDR3 sequence (DNA): TGTGCCAGCAGCTTGTCGGGCGAGCAGTACTTC.

In this sample, this clone turned up a few times. The V and J genes are TRBV19 and TRBJ1-4, with 7 bases matching TRBD1. V dropped 5 bases and J dropped 6; count of bases not matched to a gene: 3. This CDR3 is 13 amino acids long. Germline V gene sequence: CDR1 LNHDA, CDR2 SQIVND (reference sequence). CDR3 DNA: TGTGCCAGTAGTCCAGGGGGAGATGAAAAACTGTTTTTT. This encodes CASSPGGDEKLFF.

This sequence joins TRBV7-3 and TRBJ1-2, with 7 bases lining up with TRBD1. Germline-derived CDR1 and CDR2 are SGHTA and FQGTGA. J gave up 3 bases and V 1 base, and 5 bases lay outside the gene matches. CDR3 length: 15 amino acids. The CDR3 nucleotides read TGTGCCAGCAGCTTAAGCGGGGACAGCTACTATGGCTACACCTTC. Its protein is CASSLSGDSYYGYTF.

This chain connects TRBV5-1 to TRBJ2-2; TRBD2 might be the D (5 bases). Looked up from germline, CDR1 is SGHRS and CDR2 is YFSETQ. The CDR3 sequence is 16 residues long. The V end lost 0 bases, the J end lost 3 bases, and 12 bases lay between the germline ends. The CDR3 region has the DNA TGCGCCAGCAGCTTGGACACGGGAACCTACACCGGGGAGCTGTTTTTT. This codes for CASSLDTGTYTGELFF.

The chain combines TRBV6-5 with TRBJ2-7, with D possibly being TRBD1 (5 bases). The germline V gene has CDR1 MNHEY and CDR2 SVGAGI. The CDR3 has 13 amino acids. V was cut by 8 bases and J by 4 bases, with 15 bases left in between. In DNA form, the CDR3 reads TGTGCCAGCGCTCTGGGGCTGGATTACGAGCAGTACTTC. This sequence encodes CASALGLDYEQYF.

The chain recombines TRBV28 with TRBJ2-1; 13 bases match TRBD2. This CDR3 has 14 residues. Germline trimming cut 6 bases from V and 14 bases from J; bases unmatched to any gene: 10. Germline CDR1 and CDR2: MDHEN and SYDVKM. CDR3 in DNA: TGTGCCAGCAGCCAATCCGGGACTAGCGGGATAAAGTTCTTC. This gives the protein CASSQSGTSGIKFF.

This clone was detected a few times. V and J are TRBV5-1 and TRBJ2-7; D gene uncertain. Trimming removed 0 bases from V and 5 bases from J, with 18 bases in between. CDR1 is SGHRS and CDR2 is YFSETQ in the germline V gene. This CDR3 has 16 residues. CDR3 sequence (DNA): TGCGCCAGCAGCTTGGGTGGGTGGGCATGGATGGACGAGCAGTACTTC. This encodes CASSLGGWAWMDEQYF.

The chain links TRBV6-2 or TRBV6-3 to TRBJ1-2, with D possibly matching TRBD1 (5 bases). The V end was cut by 4 bases, the J end by 2 bases, with 5 bases between. The CDR3 is 12 amino acids. Germline CDR1 reads MNHEY; CDR2 reads SVGEGT. CDR3: CASSWTNYGYTF. The CDR3 DNA sequence: TGTGCCAGCAGTTGGACAAACTATGGCTACACCTTC.

This chain uses TRBV19 with TRBJ2-2, with 12 bases that match TRBD1. The length of the CDR3 is 16 residues. CDR1 and CDR2 from the germline V gene are LNHDA and SQIVND (reference sequence). The V gene end was trimmed by 3 bases and the J gene end by 3 bases; junction bases not matched to a gene: 2. CDR3 sequence: CASSMGTGGHTGELFF. DNA for the CDR3: TGTGCCAGTAGTATGGGGACAGGGGGCCACACCGGGGAGCTGTTTTTT.

The V gene is TRBV9, the J gene TRBJ1-5; 8 nucleotides match TRBD1. This CDR3 contains 19 residues. CDR1 SGDLS and CDR2 YYNGEE come from the germline V gene. Trimming cost V 0 bases and J 5 bases; bases outside gene matches: 16. This chain's CDR3 is CASSVEVQGAMGGHQPQHF. The DNA of the CDR3 is TGTGCCAGCAGCGTAGAGGTCCAGGGGGCAATGGGGGGCCATCAGCCCCAGCATTTT.

The chain joins TRBV28 to TRBJ1-3; D not certain. CDR3 size: 15 residues. The germline V gene has CDR1 MDHEN and CDR2 SYDVKM. The V and J ends lost 4 bases and 4 bases respectively, with 14 bases between them. This chain's CDR3 is CASSSPTRIGNTIYF. CDR3 coding DNA: TGTGCCAGCAGTTCCCCGACAAGAATCGGAAACACCATATATTTT.

This chain connects TRBV19 to TRBJ1-5; D gene ambiguous. V gave up 7 bases and J gave up 6 bases, with 19 bases separating them. The CDR3 consists of 15 residues. Per the germline V gene, CDR1 is LNHDA and CDR2 is SQIVND (reference sequence). The CDR3, as DNA: TGTGCCAGTACTAAGTTGGGGAGAGGAGCTCAGCCCCAGCATTTT. Its protein product is CASTKLGRGAQPQHF.

The chain couples TRBV23-1 to TRBJ2-7; D is possibly TRBD1 (5 bases). TRBV23-1 is an open reading frame, and its role is uncertain. V dropped 8 bases and J dropped 0 bases, with 17 bases sitting between them. The CDR3 spans 15 residues. The CDR3 sequence is CASGRQTSSSYEQYF. The DNA of the CDR3 is TGCGCCAGCGGCAGACAGACCTCAAGCTCCTACGAGCAGTACTTC.